This TCR beta chain comes out of a study of beta chain features in type 1 diabetes. Study-level findings and limits: HLA influence on TCRB rearrangement stayed unresolved here.

One heparinised blood draw, averaging about 116 mL, came from each donor. CD4+ naive, central memory, regulatory and stem cell-like memory cells were sorted via CD45RO/CCR7/CD25/CD127/CD95/CD27. As every portion of the isolated RNA was reverse transcribed, the sequencing read expressed TCRB transcripts. Mean read depth for naive, central memory and regulatory T cell samples was about 3.6 million reads. Measured with immunoSEQ multiplex PCR; TCRdb has only the in-frame clones, and not every one. The sample records 450,000 to 600,000 clones, about 29% being singletons. With 4 bases removed from V and 10 bases from J, the gap between germline ends came to 17 bases. The CDR3 runs 14 residues. Germline assignment: CDR1 SGHTA and CDR2 FQGNSA. Note on this clone: Its cognate antigen is unknown.

Sequenced: naive CD4+ T cells from blood. The chain links TRBV7-2 to TRBJ2-1; possibly TRBD2 for D (5 bases). The clonotype was recovered from a man between 18 and 35 years old in good health. CDR3 amino acids: CASSSMDWRGEQFF. DNA for the CDR3: TGTGCCAGCAGCTCGATGGACTGGCGCGGGGAGCAGTTCTTC.